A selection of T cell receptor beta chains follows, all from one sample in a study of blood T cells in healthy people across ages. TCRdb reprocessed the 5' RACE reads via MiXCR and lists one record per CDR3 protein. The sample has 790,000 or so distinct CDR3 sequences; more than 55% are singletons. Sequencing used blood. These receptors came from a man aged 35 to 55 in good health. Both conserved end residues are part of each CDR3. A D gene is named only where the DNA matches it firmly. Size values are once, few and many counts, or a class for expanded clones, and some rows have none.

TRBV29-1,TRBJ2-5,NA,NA,CSVSGGVQETQYF,TGCAGCGTTAGTGGAGGGGTCCAAGAGACCCAGTACTTC
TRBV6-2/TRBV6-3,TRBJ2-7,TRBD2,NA,CTSSYQSSGKRQQYF,TGTACCAGCAGTTACCAGAGTAGCGGGAAACGTCAGCAGTACTTC
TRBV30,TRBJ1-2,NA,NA,CAFAGLSYGYTF,TGTGCCTTCGCGGGACTCAGCTATGGCTACACCTTC
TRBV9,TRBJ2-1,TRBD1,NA,CASRVTQGAKEQFF,TGTGCCAGCAGGGTTACCCAGGGGGCAAAGGAGCAGTTCTTC
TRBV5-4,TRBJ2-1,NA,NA,CASSPGGRPDNEQFF,TGTGCCAGCAGCCCCGGCGGACGGCCCGACAATGAGCAGTTCTTC
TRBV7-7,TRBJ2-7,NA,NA,CASSLCISPSNPYEQYF,TGTGCCAGCAGCTTATGTATCAGCCCTAGTAACCCTTACGAGCAGTACTTC
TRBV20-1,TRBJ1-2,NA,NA,CSASYGTAYGYTF,TGCAGTGCTTCATATGGAACTGCTTATGGCTACACCTTC
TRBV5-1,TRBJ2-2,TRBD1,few,CASRNPGQTNTGELFF,TGCGCCAGCAGAAACCCGGGACAGACGAACACCGGGGAGCTGTTTTTT
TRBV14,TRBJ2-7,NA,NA,CASSGGGSWGYEQYF,TGCGCCAGCAGCGGAGGAGGCTCCTGGGGCTACGAGCAGTACTTC
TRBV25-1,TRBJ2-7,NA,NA,CASSVLPRPGYEQYF,TGTGCCAGCAGTGTCTTACCACGACCAGGCTACGAGCAGTACTTC
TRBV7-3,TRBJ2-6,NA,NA,CASNNGGRTSGANVLTF,TGTGCCAGCAACAACGGGGGCAGGACCTCTGGGGCCAACGTCCTGACTTTC
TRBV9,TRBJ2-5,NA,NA,CASSVAAGKTEETQYF,TGTGCCAGCAGCGTAGCGGCGGGGAAAACCGAAGAGACCCAGTACTTC
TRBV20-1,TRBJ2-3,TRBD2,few,CSTKKAGGLTDTQYF,TGCAGTACAAAAAAAGCGGGGGGACTCACAGATACGCAGTATTTT
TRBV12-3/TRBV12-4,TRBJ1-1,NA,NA,CASSSLEAGTEAFF,TGTGCCAGCAGTTCCTTGGAGGCGGGCACTGAAGCTTTCTTT
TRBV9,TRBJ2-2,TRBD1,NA,CASSVGVGTGLTGELFF,TGTGCCAGCAGCGTAGGAGTGGGGACAGGACTTACCGGGGAGCTGTTTTTT
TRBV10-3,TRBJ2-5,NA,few,CAISDRAQETQYF,TGTGCCATCAGTGACAGGGCTCAAGAGACCCAGTACTTC
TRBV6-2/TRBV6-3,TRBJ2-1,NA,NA,CASSSRNRPNEQFF,TGTGCCAGCAGTTCACGGAACCGCCCCAATGAGCAGTTCTTC
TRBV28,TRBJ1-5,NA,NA,CASSQKPTGNQPQHF,TGTGCCAGCAGTCAAAAACCGACAGGCAATCAGCCCCAGCATTTT
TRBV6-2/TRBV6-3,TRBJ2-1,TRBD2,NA,CASSPPGLLNEQFF,TGTGCCAGCAGTCCTCCGGGACTATTAAATGAGCAGTTCTTC
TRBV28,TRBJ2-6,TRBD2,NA,CASSSAGEVSGANVLTF,TGTGCCAGCAGTTCCGCGGGGGAGGTCTCTGGGGCCAACGTCCTGACTTTC